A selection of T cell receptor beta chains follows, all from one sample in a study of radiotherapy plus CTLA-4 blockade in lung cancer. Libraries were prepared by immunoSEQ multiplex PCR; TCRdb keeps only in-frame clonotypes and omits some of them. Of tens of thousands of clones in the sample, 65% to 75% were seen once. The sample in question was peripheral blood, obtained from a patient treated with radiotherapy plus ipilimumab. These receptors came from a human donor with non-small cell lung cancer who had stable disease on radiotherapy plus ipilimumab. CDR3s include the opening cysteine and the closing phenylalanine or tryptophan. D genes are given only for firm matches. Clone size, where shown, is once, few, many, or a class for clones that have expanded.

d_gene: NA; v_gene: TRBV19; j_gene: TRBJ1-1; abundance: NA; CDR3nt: TGTGCCAGTAGTTTAGTCCTGAACACTGAAGCTTTCTTT; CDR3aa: CASSLVLNTEAFF
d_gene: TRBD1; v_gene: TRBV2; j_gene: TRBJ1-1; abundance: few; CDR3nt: TGTGCCAGCAGTGGGCCCCCGGGACAGGGACTGAACACTGAAGCTTTCTTT; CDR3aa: CASSGPPGQGLNTEAFF
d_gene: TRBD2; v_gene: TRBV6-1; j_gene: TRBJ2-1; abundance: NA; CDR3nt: TGTGCCAGCAGTGGGCTAGCGGAGGTGAGGATCTTC; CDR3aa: CASSGLAEVRIF
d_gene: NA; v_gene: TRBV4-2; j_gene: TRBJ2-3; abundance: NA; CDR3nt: TGTGCCAGCAGCCAACATAGGAGTACAGATACGCAGTATTTT; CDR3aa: CASSQHRSTDTQYF
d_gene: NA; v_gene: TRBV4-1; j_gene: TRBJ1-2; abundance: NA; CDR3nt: TGCGCCAGCAGCCAAGTCAGAAGTGGTGGCTACACCTTC; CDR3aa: CASSQVRSGGYTF
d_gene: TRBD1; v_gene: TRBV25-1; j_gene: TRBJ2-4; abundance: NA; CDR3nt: TGTGCCAGCAGTTCCCGGACAGGGGTGGGGAAAAACATTCAGTACTTC; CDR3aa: CASSSRTGVGKNIQYF
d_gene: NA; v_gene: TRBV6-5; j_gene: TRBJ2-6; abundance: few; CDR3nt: TGTGCCAGCAGTGCAGGGTCTGGGGCCAACGTCCTGACTTTC; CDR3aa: CASSAGSGANVLTF
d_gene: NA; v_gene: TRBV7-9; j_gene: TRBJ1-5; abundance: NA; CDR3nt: TGTGCCAGCTCCACCGGCAGGGGAGGTAGCAATCAGCCCCAGCATTTT; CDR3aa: CASSTGRGGSNQPQHF
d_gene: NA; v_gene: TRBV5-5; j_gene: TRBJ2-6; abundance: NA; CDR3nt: TGTGCCAGCGCACAAAGTCGGGCCAACGTCCTGACTTTC; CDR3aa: CASAQSRANVLTF
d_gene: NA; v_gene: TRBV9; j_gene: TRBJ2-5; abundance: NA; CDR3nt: TGTGCCAGCAGCGTAGGGTGGGGCGCCCAGGAGACCCAGTACTTC; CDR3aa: CASSVGWGAQETQYF
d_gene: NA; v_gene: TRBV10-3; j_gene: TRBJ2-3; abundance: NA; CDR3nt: TGTGCCATCGCTGGTACAGATACGCAGTATTTT; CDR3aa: CAIAGTDTQYF
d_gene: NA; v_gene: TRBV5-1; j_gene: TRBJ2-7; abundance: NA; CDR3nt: TGCGCCAGCAGCTTGGATATGATGGGGGGCCTAAGGGAGTACGAGCAGTACTTC; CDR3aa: CASSLDMMGGLREYEQYF
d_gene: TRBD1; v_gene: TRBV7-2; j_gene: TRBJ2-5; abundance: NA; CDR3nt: TGTGCCAGCAGCTTAGCGGGGACAGCCGTAGAGACCCAGTACTTC; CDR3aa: CASSLAGTAVETQYF
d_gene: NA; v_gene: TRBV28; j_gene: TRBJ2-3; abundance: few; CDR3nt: TGTGCCAGCAGTCTATCCCAGGGCGGCCCGCTGACAGATACGCAGTATTTT; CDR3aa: CASSLSQGGPLTDTQYF
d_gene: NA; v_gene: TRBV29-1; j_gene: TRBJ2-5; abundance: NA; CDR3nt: TGCAGCGTTCAGGAGAGCCAAGAGACCCAGTACTTC; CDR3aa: CSVQESQETQYF
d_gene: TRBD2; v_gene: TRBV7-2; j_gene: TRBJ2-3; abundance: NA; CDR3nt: TGTGCCAGCAGCCGACTCGGACTAGCCACAGATACGCAGTATTTT; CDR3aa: CASSRLGLATDTQYF
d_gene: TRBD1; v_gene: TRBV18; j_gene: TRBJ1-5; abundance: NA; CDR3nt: TGTGCCAGCTCACCATCAGGGGGCAGACAGCCCCAGCATTTT; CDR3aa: CASSPSGGRQPQHF
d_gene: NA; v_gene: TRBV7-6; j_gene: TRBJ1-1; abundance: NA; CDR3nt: TGTGCCAGCAGCCTAGCGATGAACACTGAAGCTTTCTTT; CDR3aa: CASSLAMNTEAFF
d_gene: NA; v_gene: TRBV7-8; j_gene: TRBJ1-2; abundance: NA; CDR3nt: TGTGCCAGCAGCTTCTCCGATGACGGACTATCGGGCTACACCTTC; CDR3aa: CASSFSDDGLSGYTF
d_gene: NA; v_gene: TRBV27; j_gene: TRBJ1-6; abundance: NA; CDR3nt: TGTGCCAGCATCCATTGGGGGGGGGCACCCCTCCACTTT; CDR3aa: CASIHWGGAPLHF
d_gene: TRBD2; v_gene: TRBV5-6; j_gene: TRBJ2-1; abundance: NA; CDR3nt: TGTGCCAGCAGCGTGTGGACTAGGTCTGAGCAGTTCTTC; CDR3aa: CASSVWTRSEQFF
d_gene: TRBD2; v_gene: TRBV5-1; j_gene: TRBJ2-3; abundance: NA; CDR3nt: TGCGCCAGCAGCTTCGGAATCGGGACTAGCGGGAGGGACACAGATACGCAGTATTTT; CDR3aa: CASSFGIGTSGRDTDTQYF
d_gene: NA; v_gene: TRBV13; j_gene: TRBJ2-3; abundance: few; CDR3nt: TGTGCCAGCACACTCGCGGGCCGGGATACGCAGTATTTT; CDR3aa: CASTLAGRDTQYF
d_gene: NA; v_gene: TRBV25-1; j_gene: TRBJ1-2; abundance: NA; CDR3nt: TGTGCCAGCAGGCAACGGAGGGGCTATGGCTACACCTTC; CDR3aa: CASRQRRGYGYTF
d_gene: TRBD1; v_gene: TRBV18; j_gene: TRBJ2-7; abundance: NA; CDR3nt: TGTGCCAGCTCACCAAAACAGGGGAACGAGCAGTACTTC; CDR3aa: CASSPKQGNEQYF
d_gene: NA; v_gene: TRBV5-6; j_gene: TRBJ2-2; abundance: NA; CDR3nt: TGTGCCAGCAGCTTGGACGGGGGGCGCGGGACGGTCGGGGAGCTGTTTTTT; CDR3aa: CASSLDGGRGTVGELFF
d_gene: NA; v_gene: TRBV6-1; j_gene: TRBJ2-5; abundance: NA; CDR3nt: TGTGCCAGCAGTGGTCAGGGGTGGGAGACCCAGTACTTC; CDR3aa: CASSGQGWETQYF
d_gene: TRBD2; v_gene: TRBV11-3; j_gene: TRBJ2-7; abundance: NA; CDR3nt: TGTGCCAGCAGCTTTGGGACTAGGATTAACGAGCAGTACTTC; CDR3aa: CASSFGTRINEQYF
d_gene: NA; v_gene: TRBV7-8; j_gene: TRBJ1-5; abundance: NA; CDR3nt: TGTGCCAGCAGCTTTCGACGGTCGCGCGGTAATCAGCCCCAGCATTTT; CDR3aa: CASSFRRSRGNQPQHF
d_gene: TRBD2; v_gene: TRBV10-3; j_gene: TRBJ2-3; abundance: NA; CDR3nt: TGTGCCATCAGTGAGCCACTAGCGGGAGTTGTTACGCAGTATTTT; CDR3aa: CAISEPLAGVVTQYF